These T cell receptor beta chains were read from a single sample in a study of shared clonotypes between healthy human individuals. This table comes from immunoSEQ multiplex PCR, and its TCRdb copy is limited to in-frame clones, with some not included. The repertoire includes almost 700,000 clones, about 91% of them detected once, and approximately 22% sits in the top ten. Sequencing was carried out using naive CD8+ T cells sorted from blood. The source of these receptors is a man aged 25 to 40 in good health. The CDR3 runs from the conserved cysteine through the conserved F or W. A D gene is named only where the DNA matches it firmly. A row's size may be missing; if present it is once, few, many or a size class.

v_call: TRBV6-4
clone_size: -
d_call: TRBD2
j_call: TRBJ2-1
cdr3_aa: CASSLQPSGRIDEQFF
cdr3_nt: TGTGCCAGCAGCCTACAACCCAGCGGGAGGATCGATGAGCAGTTCTTC

v_call: TRBV4-1
clone_size: -
d_call: -
j_call: TRBJ2-7
cdr3_aa: CASSQVPAEFYEQYF
cdr3_nt: TGCGCCAGCAGCCAAGTTCCAGCGGAATTCTACGAGCAGTACTTC

v_call: TRBV11-3
clone_size: -
d_call: -
j_call: TRBJ2-3
cdr3_aa: CASSLDTSTADTQYF
cdr3_nt: TGTGCCAGCAGCTTAGATACTAGTACCGCAGATACGCAGTATTTT

v_call: TRBV6-1
clone_size: -
d_call: -
j_call: TRBJ2-7
cdr3_aa: CASSEEVAAYFYEQYF
cdr3_nt: TGTGCCAGCAGTGAAGAAGTGGCAGCCTACTTCTACGAGCAGTACTTC

v_call: TRBV2
clone_size: -
d_call: TRBD1
j_call: TRBJ2-7
cdr3_aa: CASVTGATYEQYF
cdr3_nt: TGTGCCAGCGTGACAGGGGCTACCTACGAGCAGTACTTC

v_call: TRBV7-9
clone_size: -
d_call: TRBD2
j_call: TRBJ2-1
cdr3_aa: CASSLGLAASYNEQFF
cdr3_nt: TGTGCCAGCAGCTTAGGACTAGCGGCCTCCTACAATGAGCAGTTCTTC

v_call: TRBV28
clone_size: -
d_call: -
j_call: TRBJ2-7
cdr3_aa: CASSRGTPYEQYF
cdr3_nt: TGTGCCAGCAGTCGCGGGACGCCCTACGAGCAGTACTTC

v_call: TRBV4-1
clone_size: -
d_call: -
j_call: TRBJ2-7
cdr3_aa: CASSRPDLRDEQYF
cdr3_nt: TGCGCCAGCAGCCGGCCCGACCTCCGGGACGAGCAGTACTTC

v_call: TRBV6-6
clone_size: -
d_call: -
j_call: TRBJ2-1
cdr3_aa: CASSDRDEQFF
cdr3_nt: TGTGCCAGCAGTGACCGAGATGAGCAGTTCTTC

v_call: TRBV5-1
clone_size: -
d_call: -
j_call: TRBJ2-7
cdr3_aa: CASTPGNPYEQYF
cdr3_nt: TGCGCCAGCACGCCTGGGAACCCCTACGAGCAGTACTTC

v_call: TRBV25-1
clone_size: -
d_call: -
j_call: TRBJ2-2
cdr3_aa: CASRGPTGELFF
cdr3_nt: TGTGCCAGCAGAGGACCCACCGGGGAGCTGTTTTTT

v_call: TRBV2
clone_size: -
d_call: -
j_call: TRBJ2-7
cdr3_aa: CATGEGAGAYEQYF
cdr3_nt: TGTGCCACAGGGGAAGGGGCGGGAGCCTACGAGCAGTACTTC

v_call: TRBV9
clone_size: -
d_call: -
j_call: TRBJ2-7
cdr3_aa: CASSVFPGTTYEQYF
cdr3_nt: TGTGCCAGCAGCGTATTCCCAGGGACCACCTACGAGCAGTACTTC

v_call: TRBV7-9
clone_size: -
d_call: -
j_call: TRBJ2-3
cdr3_aa: CASSHVADPLTDTQYF
cdr3_nt: TGTGCCAGCAGCCACGTGGCGGACCCCCTCACAGATACGCAGTATTTT

v_call: TRBV27
clone_size: -
d_call: TRBD2
j_call: TRBJ2-7
cdr3_aa: CASSTWGTSGNYEQYF
cdr3_nt: TGTGCCAGCAGTACTTGGGGGACTAGCGGAAACTACGAGCAGTACTTC

v_call: TRBV7-6
clone_size: -
d_call: TRBD1
j_call: TRBJ1-1
cdr3_aa: CASSLGLQGSTEAFF
cdr3_nt: TGTGCCAGCAGCTTAGGCCTACAGGGGAGCACTGAAGCTTTCTTT

v_call: TRBV4-1
clone_size: -
d_call: -
j_call: TRBJ2-2
cdr3_aa: CASSQEVGLGTGELFF
cdr3_nt: TGCGCCAGCAGCCAAGAGGTGGGACTCGGCACCGGGGAGCTGTTTTTT

v_call: TRBV9
clone_size: few
d_call: -
j_call: TRBJ2-3
cdr3_aa: CASSLAGTDTQYF
cdr3_nt: TGTGCCAGCAGCTTGGCCGGCACAGATACGCAGTATTTT

v_call: TRBV10-3
clone_size: -
d_call: -
j_call: TRBJ2-7
cdr3_aa: CAISESTRPADSYEQYF
cdr3_nt: TGTGCCATCAGTGAGTCGACTCGGCCAGCGGACTCCTACGAGCAGTACTTC

v_call: TRBV6-5
clone_size: -
d_call: TRBD1
j_call: TRBJ1-2
cdr3_aa: CASSPSGRGHYGYTF
cdr3_nt: TGTGCCAGCAGCCCCTCCGGCAGGGGGCATTATGGCTACACCTTC

v_call: TRBV27
clone_size: -
d_call: TRBD1
j_call: TRBJ1-2
cdr3_aa: CASRGTGEDTYGYTF
cdr3_nt: TGTGCCAGCAGGGGGACAGGCGAAGATACATATGGCTACACCTTC

v_call: TRBV7-9
clone_size: -
d_call: TRBD2
j_call: TRBJ2-3
cdr3_aa: CASSSTQPGRKSTDTQYF
cdr3_nt: TGTGCCAGCAGCTCCACGCAGCCCGGGAGGAAAAGCACAGATACGCAGTATTTT

v_call: TRBV29-1
clone_size: -
d_call: -
j_call: TRBJ2-3
cdr3_aa: CSVVGDGFTDTQYF
cdr3_nt: TGCAGCGTTGTAGGGGACGGATTCACAGATACGCAGTATTTT

v_call: TRBV6-6
clone_size: -
d_call: -
j_call: TRBJ1-1
cdr3_aa: CASSPTNTEAFF
cdr3_nt: TGTGCCAGCAGCCCCACGAACACTGAAGCTTTCTTT

v_call: TRBV27
clone_size: few
d_call: -
j_call: TRBJ2-2
cdr3_aa: CASSLSNTGELFF
cdr3_nt: TGTGCCAGCAGTCTATCGAACACCGGGGAGCTGTTTTTT

v_call: TRBV28
clone_size: -
d_call: -
j_call: TRBJ2-7
cdr3_aa: CASSFEPANRYEQYF
cdr3_nt: TGTGCCAGCAGTTTTGAGCCAGCTAATAGGTACGAGCAGTACTTC

v_call: TRBV5-6
clone_size: -
d_call: TRBD2
j_call: TRBJ2-3
cdr3_aa: CASSLTSGTDTQYF
cdr3_nt: TGTGCCAGCAGCTTGACTAGCGGGACTGATACGCAGTATTTT

v_call: TRBV28
clone_size: -
d_call: -
j_call: TRBJ1-5
cdr3_aa: CASSQYSNQPQHF
cdr3_nt: TGTGCCAGCAGTCAGTATAGCAATCAGCCCCAGCATTTT

v_call: TRBV5-6
clone_size: -
d_call: TRBD2
j_call: TRBJ2-7
cdr3_aa: CASSLLAGAAEQYF
cdr3_nt: TGTGCCAGCAGCTTGTTAGCGGGAGCGGCCGAGCAGTACTTC

v_call: TRBV5-6
clone_size: -
d_call: TRBD1
j_call: TRBJ1-1
cdr3_aa: CASSRGGSSPWTEAFF
cdr3_nt: TGTGCCAGCAGCAGAGGGGGCTCATCACCGTGGACTGAAGCTTTCTTT

v_call: TRBV2
clone_size: -
d_call: -
j_call: TRBJ1-1
cdr3_aa: CASETEMNTEAFF
cdr3_nt: TGTGCCAGCGAGACCGAAATGAACACTGAAGCTTTCTTT

v_call: TRBV19
clone_size: -
d_call: TRBD2
j_call: TRBJ2-1
cdr3_aa: CASSIFSSGDIGTKQFF
cdr3_nt: TGTGCCAGTAGTATTTTCTCTAGCGGGGACATCGGGACCAAGCAGTTCTTC

v_call: TRBV7-9
clone_size: -
d_call: -
j_call: TRBJ2-3
cdr3_aa: CASTLAQWDTQYF
cdr3_nt: TGTGCCAGCACCCTAGCTCAGTGGGATACGCAGTATTTT

v_call: TRBV28
clone_size: -
d_call: -
j_call: TRBJ2-7
cdr3_aa: CASSFGTETTYEQYF
cdr3_nt: TGTGCCAGCAGTTTTGGGACGGAGACAACCTACGAGCAGTACTTC

v_call: TRBV27
clone_size: -
d_call: -
j_call: TRBJ2-7
cdr3_aa: CASSHRAQGKYEQYF
cdr3_nt: TGTGCCAGCAGTCATCGGGCCCAGGGGAAATACGAGCAGTACTTC

v_call: TRBV27
clone_size: -
d_call: TRBD2
j_call: TRBJ2-5
cdr3_aa: CASSWSSGYQETQYF
cdr3_nt: TGTGCCAGCAGTTGGAGTAGCGGGTACCAAGAGACCCAGTACTTC

v_call: TRBV7-2
clone_size: -
d_call: TRBD1
j_call: TRBJ1-2
cdr3_aa: CASTPSTGANYGYTF
cdr3_nt: TGTGCCAGCACCCCTTCTACAGGGGCTAACTATGGCTACACCTTC

v_call: TRBV27
clone_size: -
d_call: TRBD1
j_call: TRBJ1-4
cdr3_aa: CASSSQGVINEKLFF
cdr3_nt: TGTGCCAGCAGTTCACAGGGGGTTATCAATGAAAAACTGTTTTTT